This T cell receptor (beta chain) was identified during a study of blood T cell repertoires in COVID-19. The assay was immunoSEQ multiplex PCR, and TCRdb's table has in-frame clones only and misses some. The table lists approximately 120,000 clones, more than 80% of them singletons. The germline V and J ends were trimmed by 2 bases and 0 bases, with 8 bases remaining between them. This CDR3 has 16 amino acids. CDR1 is MNHEY and CDR2 is SVGAGI in the germline V gene. This TCR was recovered from a human donor in a cohort sampled during active COVID-19. V gene TRBV6-5 combines with J gene TRBJ2-6, with D perhaps TRBD2 (5 bases). The sequenced sample consisted of peripheral blood. The CDR3 DNA sequence: TGTGCCAGCAGTTACGGGAGCGGCTCTGGGGCCAACGTCCTGACTTTC. Translating gives CASSYGSGSGANVLTF.